A single sample gave rise to the 14 T cell receptor beta chains below, sequenced in a study of cytomegalovirus exposure and HLA in healthy donors. The study ran its PCR with 60 Vbeta and 13 Jbeta primers. Profiled with immunoSEQ multiplex PCR; TCRdb holds only in-frame clones, not every one. This repertoire shows 150,000 to 160,000 clones, around 79% found once; its top ten account for approximately 2.8%. The specimen was PBMCs. The receptors were sampled from a man in his late teens or twenties in good health and CMV-seronegative.

This clone was seen just once. The genes are TRBV7-6 and TRBJ2-1; TRBD1 matches 7 bases. This CDR3 region has 16 residues. Germline V gives CDR1 SGHVS, CDR2 FNYEAQ. V shed 5 bases and J 0 bases; nucleotides not matched to a gene: 7. CDR3 amino acids: CASSPGTVGSYNEQFF. The CDR3 bases are TGTGCCAGCAGCCCAGGGACAGTCGGCTCCTACAATGAGCAGTTCTTC.

This chain connects TRBV5-6 to TRBJ2-7, with 8 bases identical to TRBD1. The CDR3 has 14 amino acids. The J segment lost 1 base and the V segment lost 4 bases, leaving 4 bases of the junction unmatched. The germline V gene encodes CDR1 SGHDT and CDR2 YYEEEE. Here the CDR3 reads CASSGQGVSYEQYF. DNA for the CDR3: TGTGCCAGCAGCGGACAGGGAGTTTCCTACGAGCAGTACTTC. Variable domain in full (rest from reference TRBV5-6 and TRBJ2-7): DAGVTQSPTHLIKTRGQQVTLRCSPKSGHDTVSWYQQALGQGPQFIFQYYEEEERQRGNFPDRFSGHQFPNYSSELNVNALLLGDSALYLCASSGQGVSYEQYFGPGTRLTVT.

The chain couples TRBV7-9 to TRBJ2-3; TRBD1 is a possible D gene (5 bases). The V end lost 5 bases, the J end lost 2 bases, and 14 bases lay between the germline ends. The CDR3 covers 15 residues. CDR1 and CDR2 (germline): SEHNR, FQNEAQ (reference sequence). The CDR3 nucleotides read TGTGCCAGCAGCATCCTCTGGGGCTCCACAGATACGCAGTATTTT. Amino acids: CASSILWGSTDTQYF.

The V call is TRBV19, the J call TRBJ1-6; TRBD1 is a possible D gene (6 bases). The germline CDR1 and CDR2 sequences are LNHDA and SQIVND (reference sequence). The CDR3 is made up of 13 amino acids. The V end lost 9 bases, the J end lost 5 bases, and 11 bases lay between the germline ends. CDR3 in DNA: TGTGCCAGCCGGGACACCAATAATTCACCCCTCCACTTT. This encodes CASRDTNNSPLHF. The full variable domain, rest sourced from reference TRBV19 and TRBJ1-6, is DGGITQSPKYLFRKEGQNVTLSCEQNLNHDAMYWYRQDPGQGLRLIYYSQIVNDFQKGDIAEGYSVSREKKESFPLTVTSAQKNPTAFYLCASRDTNNSPLHFGNGTRLTVT.

The chain couples TRBV5-1 to TRBJ1-1; D perhaps matches TRBD1 (5 bases). Germline V gives CDR1 SGHRS, CDR2 YFSETQ. With 3 bases removed from V and 1 base from J, the gap between germline ends came to 22 bases. The CDR3 totals 18 residues. The CDR3 DNA sequence: TGCGCCAGCAGCTCCGACTCCGGGGGGTTTGTGCGGAACACTGAAGCTTTCTTT. Its protein is CASSSDSGGFVRNTEAFF.

The chain combines TRBV7-6 with TRBJ2-3; 9 nucleotides align to TRBD2. This CDR3 has 15 residues. CDR1 and CDR2 from the germline V gene are SGHVS and FNYEAQ. The J segment lost 4 bases and the V segment lost 2 bases, leaving 4 bases of the junction unmatched. CDR3 DNA: TGTGCCAGCAGCTTAAGGGCTAGCGGGGCAGATACGCAGTATTTT. Translation gives CASSLRASGADTQYF. The whole variable domain, filled in from reference TRBV7-6 and TRBJ2-3, reads GAGVSQSPRYKVTKRGQDVALRCDPISGHVSLYWYRQALGQGPEFLTYFNYEAQQDKSGLPNDRFSAERPEGSISTLTIQRTEQRDSAMYRCASSLRASGADTQYFGPGTRLTVL.

This clone was found a few times. The chain employs TRBV30 and TRBJ1-4; D remains unclear. The CDR3 sequence is 20 residues long. The V gene's germline CDR1 is GTSNPN and CDR2 SVGIG (reference sequence). The V and J ends lost 1 base and 0 bases respectively, with 24 bases between them. The CDR3 region has the DNA TGTGCCTGGAGTGCAGTCCGGACTAGAAGCTTTTTCGCAACTAATGAAAAACTGTTTTTT. Translating gives CAWSAVRTRSFFATNEKLFF.

The chain uses TRBV4-2 and TRBJ2-2; 13 nucleotides align to TRBD2. V gave up 3 bases and J gave up 1 base; unmatched junction bases: 5. The CDR3 loop spans 18 amino acids. Germline-derived CDR1 and CDR2 are LGHNA and YNFKEQ. The CDR3 nucleotides read TGTGCCAGCAGCCAGCTAGGGACTAGCGGGGTGAACACCGGGGAGCTGTTTTTT. The encoded protein is CASSQLGTSGVNTGELFF.

The V and J genes are TRBV19 and TRBJ2-5, with 8 bases that match TRBD1. The germline gives CDR1 LNHDA, CDR2 SQIVND (reference sequence). This CDR3 is built from 15 residues. Unmatched junction bases numbered 8, after V lost 4 bases and J lost 4 bases. CDR3 protein: CASSTLTGVGETQYF. CDR3 sequence (DNA): TGTGCCAGTAGTACCCTGACAGGGGTTGGAGAGACCCAGTACTTC.

This sequence joins TRBV18 and TRBJ2-3; D is undetermined. With 0 bases removed from V and 5 bases from J, the gap between germline ends came to 6 bases. CDR1 is KGHSH and CDR2 is LQKENI in the germline V gene. The CDR3 totals 13 residues. The CDR3 reads CASSPPFQDTQYF. The DNA for the CDR3 is TGTGCCAGCTCACCACCGTTCCAAGATACGCAGTATTTT.

To note about this clone: One junction end does not reproduce the germline sequence, and a read error may be involved. The chain has TRBV5-4 and TRBJ2-6, with TRBD1 identical over 9 bases. The length of the CDR3 is 17 residues. Germline CDR1 and CDR2: SGHNT and YYREEE (reference sequence). This CDR3 is CASSLDRGSSGANGLTF. DNA of the CDR3: TGTGCCAGCAGCCTGGACAGGGGCAGCTCTGGGGCCAACGGCCTGACTTTC.

This clone was counted between two and nine times. This chain uses TRBV5-1 with TRBJ2-2; D might be TRBD1 (7 bases). Germline lookup yields CDR1 SGHRS and CDR2 YFSETQ. CDR3 length equals 17 residues. Between the trimmed V and J ends, which lost 9 bases and 4 bases, there was a span of 25 bases. CDR3: CATPIYGGDSGTGELFF. The CDR3 DNA reads as TGCGCCACTCCGATCTATGGAGGGGACAGCGGCACCGGGGAGCTGTTTTTT.

The chain employs TRBV7-2 and TRBJ1-1; no firm D call. This CDR3 is built from 14 residues. CDR1 and CDR2 from the germline V gene are SGHTA and FQGNSA. V shed 3 bases and J shed 1 base, with 9 bases lying between them. CDR3 amino acids: CASSLVPGNTEAFF. DNA for the CDR3: TGTGCCAGCAGCTTGGTTCCGGGGAACACTGAAGCTTTCTTT.

The chain is built from TRBV6-5 and TRBJ1-6; D may be TRBD1 (5 bases). Germline assignment: CDR1 MNHEY and CDR2 SVGAGI. CDR3 length equals 15 residues. V shed 7 bases and J shed 7 bases, with 17 bases lying between them. CDR3 residues: CASTSGQGNNSPLHF. DNA of the CDR3: TGTGCCAGCACCAGTGGTCAGGGAAACAATTCACCCCTCCACTTT.